This T cell receptor beta chain was found in a study of cytomegalovirus exposure and HLA in healthy donors. Overall study: Within an early data release were about 85 million unique TCRs drawn from HLA-typed donors. Notes on the study in general: For most subjects, TCR beta sequences were reported to predict HLA-A and HLA-B alleles with accuracy. A missense DCLRE1C variant was associated with V- and J-gene trimming of TCR beta chains in a later analysis, and an independent cohort replicated the association.

Losses at the gene ends were 9 bases for V and 6 bases for J; bases not matched to a gene: 9. Germline-derived CDR1 and CDR2 are MNHEY and SMNVEV (reference sequence). The CDR3 is 13 amino acids. As for this clone: Antigen specificity is unknown.

PCR involved 60 Vbeta and 13 Jbeta primers. Clones were read by immunoSEQ multiplex PCR, and TCRdb kept only the in-frame ones, dropping some. This sample carries 40,000 to 55,000 clones, 72% of them seen once, and the ten largest clones take about 9.1%. The source is a woman aged 45-65 years in good health and CMV-seronegative. J is TRBJ2-5 and V is TRBV27; 8 bases fit TRBD2. Specimen: PBMCs. CDR3 DNA sequence: TGTGCCAGTGCCACGGGAGGGTCGAAGACCCAGTACTTC. Its translation is CASATGGSKTQYF.